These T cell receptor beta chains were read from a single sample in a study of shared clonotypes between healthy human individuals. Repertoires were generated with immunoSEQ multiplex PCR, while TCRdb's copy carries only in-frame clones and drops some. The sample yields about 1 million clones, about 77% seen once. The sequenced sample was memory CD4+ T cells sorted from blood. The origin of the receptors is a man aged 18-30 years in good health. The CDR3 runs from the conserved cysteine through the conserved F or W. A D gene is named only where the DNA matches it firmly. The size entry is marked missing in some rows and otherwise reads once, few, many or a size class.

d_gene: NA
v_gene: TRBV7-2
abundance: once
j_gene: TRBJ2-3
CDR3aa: CASSPFGSATDTQYF
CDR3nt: TGTGCCAGCAGCCCTTTCGGGTCAGCCACAGATACGCAGTATTTT

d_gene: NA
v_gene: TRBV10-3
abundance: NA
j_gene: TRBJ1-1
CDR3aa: CAITPGLNPTEAFF
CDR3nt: TGTGCCATCACCCCGGGCCTTAACCCCACTGAAGCTTTCTTT

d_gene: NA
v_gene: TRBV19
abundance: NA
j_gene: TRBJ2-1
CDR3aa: CASSMLQAGGSYNEQFF
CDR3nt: TGTGCCAGTAGTATGCTCCAGGCGGGCGGCTCCTACAATGAGCAGTTCTTC

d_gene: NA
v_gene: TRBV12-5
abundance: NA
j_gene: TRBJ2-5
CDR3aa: CASGPGQGNIAETQYF
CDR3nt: TGTGCTAGTGGCCCGGGGCAGGGGAATATTGCGGAGACCCAGTACTTC

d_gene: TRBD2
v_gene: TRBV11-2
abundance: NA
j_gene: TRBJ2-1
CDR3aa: CASSLVAGLSSYNEQFF
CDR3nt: TGTGCCAGCAGCTTAGTAGCGGGACTAAGCTCCTACAATGAGCAGTTCTTC

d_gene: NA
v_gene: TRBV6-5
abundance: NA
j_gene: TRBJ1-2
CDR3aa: CASTDSGGGGGYTF
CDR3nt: TGTGCCAGCACTGACTCTGGCGGGGGGGGTGGCTACACCTTC

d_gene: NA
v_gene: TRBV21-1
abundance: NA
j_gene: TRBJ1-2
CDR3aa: CASSKGGNNYGYTF
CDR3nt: TGTGCCAGCAGCAAAGGAGGCAATAACTATGGCTACACCTTC

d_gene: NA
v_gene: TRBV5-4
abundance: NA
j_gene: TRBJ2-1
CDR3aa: CASSLQLTEQFF
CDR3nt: TGTGCCAGCAGCTTGCAACTTACTGAGCAGTTCTTC

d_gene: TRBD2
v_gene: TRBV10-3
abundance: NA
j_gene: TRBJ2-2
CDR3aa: CAVLAGGPAGELFF
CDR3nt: TGTGCCGTACTAGCGGGGGGGCCGGCAGGGGAGCTGTTTTTT

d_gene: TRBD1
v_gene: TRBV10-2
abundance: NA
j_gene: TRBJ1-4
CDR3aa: CASREGTANEKLFF
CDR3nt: TGCGCCAGCAGGGAGGGGACAGCTAATGAAAAACTGTTTTTT

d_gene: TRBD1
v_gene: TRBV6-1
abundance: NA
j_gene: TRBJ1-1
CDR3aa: CASSQGQGSTEAFF
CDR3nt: TGTGCCAGCAGCCAGGGACAGGGGTCCACTGAAGCTTTCTTT

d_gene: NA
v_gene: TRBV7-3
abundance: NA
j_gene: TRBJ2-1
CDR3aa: CASSLSPGGQEFF
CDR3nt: TGTGCCAGCAGCTTATCTCCGGGGGGCCAGGAGTTCTTC

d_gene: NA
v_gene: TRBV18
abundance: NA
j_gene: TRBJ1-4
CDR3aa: CASSPPVGSEKLFF
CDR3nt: TGTGCCAGCTCACCACCGGTAGGCAGTGAAAAACTGTTTTTT

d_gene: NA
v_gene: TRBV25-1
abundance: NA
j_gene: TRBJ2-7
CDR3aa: CASRTGTVNSYEQYF
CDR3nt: TGTGCCAGCAGGACCGGGACCGTGAACTCCTACGAGCAGTACTTC

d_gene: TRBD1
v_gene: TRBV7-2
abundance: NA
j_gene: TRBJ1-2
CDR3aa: CASSQGTGAYGYTF
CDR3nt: TGTGCCAGCAGCCAGGGGACAGGGGCCTATGGCTACACCTTC

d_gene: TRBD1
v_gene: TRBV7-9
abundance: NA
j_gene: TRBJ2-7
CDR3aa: CASSSIRQGSYEQYF
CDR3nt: TGTGCCAGCAGCTCCATACGACAGGGCTCCTACGAGCAGTACTTC

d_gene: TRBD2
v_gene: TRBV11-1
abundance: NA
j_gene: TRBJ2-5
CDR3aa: CASSFERGGDQETQYF
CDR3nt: TGTGCCAGCAGCTTTGAGCGGGGGGGCGACCAAGAGACCCAGTACTTC

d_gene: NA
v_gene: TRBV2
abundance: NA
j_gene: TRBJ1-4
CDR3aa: CASSEGTEREKLFF
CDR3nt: TGTGCCAGCAGTGAGGGTACGGAGAGGGAAAAACTGTTTTTT

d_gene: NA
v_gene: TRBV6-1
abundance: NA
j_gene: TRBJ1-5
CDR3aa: CASSELSQPQHF
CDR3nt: TGTGCCAGCAGTGAATTGAGCCAGCCCCAGCATTTT

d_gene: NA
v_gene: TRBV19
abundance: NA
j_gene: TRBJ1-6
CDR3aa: CASSIDFRGSSYNSPLHF
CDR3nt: TGTGCCAGTAGTATAGACTTCAGGGGAAGCTCCTATAATTCACCCCTCCACTTT

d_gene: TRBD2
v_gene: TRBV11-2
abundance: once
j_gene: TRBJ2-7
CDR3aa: CASSLPLAGAYEQYF
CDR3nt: TGTGCCAGCAGCTTACCCCTAGCGGGTGCCTACGAGCAGTACTTC

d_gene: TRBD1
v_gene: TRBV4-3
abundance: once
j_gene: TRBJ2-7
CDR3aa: CASSQTLGQSSYEQYF
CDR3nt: TGCGCCAGCAGCCAAACCCTGGGACAGTCCTCCTACGAGCAGTACTTC

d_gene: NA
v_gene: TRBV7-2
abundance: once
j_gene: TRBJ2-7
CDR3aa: CASSLGWQLTSYEQYF
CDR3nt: TGTGCCAGCAGCCTTGGGTGGCAGCTAACCTCCTACGAGCAGTACTTC

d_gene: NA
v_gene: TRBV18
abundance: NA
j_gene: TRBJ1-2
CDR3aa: CASSPLGPPNYGYTF
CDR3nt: TGTGCCAGCTCACCACTGGGACCCCCTAACTATGGCTACACCTTC

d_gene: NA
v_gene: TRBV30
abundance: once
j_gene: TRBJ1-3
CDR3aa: CAWRNGGSPGNTIYF
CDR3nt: TGTGCCTGGAGAAACGGGGGCAGCCCTGGAAACACCATATATTTT

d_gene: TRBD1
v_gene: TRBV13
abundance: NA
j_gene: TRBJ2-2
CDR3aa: CASSSYRGGTGELFF
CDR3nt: TGTGCCAGCAGCTCTTACAGGGGCGGGACCGGGGAGCTGTTTTTT

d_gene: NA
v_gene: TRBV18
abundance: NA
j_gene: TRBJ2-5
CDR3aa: CASSPPGGFQETQYF
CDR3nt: TGTGCCAGCTCTCCCCCAGGCGGTTTTCAAGAGACCCAGTACTTC

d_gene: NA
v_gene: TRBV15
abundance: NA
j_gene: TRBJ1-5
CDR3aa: CATSRAQGGNQPQHF
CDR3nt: TGTGCCACCAGCAGAGCCCAGGGCGGCAATCAGCCCCAGCATTTT

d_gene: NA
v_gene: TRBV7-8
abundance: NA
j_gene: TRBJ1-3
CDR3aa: CASSPPGRRRNTIYF
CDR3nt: TGTGCCAGCAGCCCCCCCGGGCGACGCCGAAACACCATATATTTT

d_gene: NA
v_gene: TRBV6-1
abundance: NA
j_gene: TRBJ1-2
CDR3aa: CASSEQAIAGYTF
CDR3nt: TGTGCCAGCAGTGAGCAGGCTATTGCTGGCTACACCTTC

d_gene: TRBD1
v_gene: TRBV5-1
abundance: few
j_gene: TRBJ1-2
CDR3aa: CASWTGTNYGYTF
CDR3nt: TGCGCCAGCTGGACAGGCACTAACTATGGCTACACCTTC

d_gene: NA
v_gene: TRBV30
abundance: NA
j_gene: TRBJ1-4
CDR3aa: CAWTEDSLGEKLFF
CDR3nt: TGTGCCTGGACGGAGGACAGTCTCGGTGAAAAACTGTTTTTT

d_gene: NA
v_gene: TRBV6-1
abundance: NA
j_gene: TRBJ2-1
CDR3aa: CAIGRAITGNDEQFF
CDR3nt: TGTGCCATCGGTCGCGCAATCACAGGGAACGATGAGCAGTTCTTC

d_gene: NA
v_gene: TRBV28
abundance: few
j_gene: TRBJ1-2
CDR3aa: CASSQQQNYGYTF
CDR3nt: TGTGCCAGCAGCCAACAGCAGAACTATGGCTACACCTTC

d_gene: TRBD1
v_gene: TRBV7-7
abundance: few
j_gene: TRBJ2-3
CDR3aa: CASSEDRDNTQYF
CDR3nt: TGTGCTAGCAGCGAGGACAGGGACAATACGCAGTATTTT

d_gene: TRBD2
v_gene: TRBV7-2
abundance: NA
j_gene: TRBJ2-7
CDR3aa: CASSTGLGSYEQYF
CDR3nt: TGTGCCAGCAGCACGGGACTAGGTTCCTACGAGCAGTACTTC

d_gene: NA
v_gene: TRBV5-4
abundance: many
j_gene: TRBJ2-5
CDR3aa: CASSLAALGETQYF
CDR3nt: TGTGCCAGCAGCTTGGCGGCGTTGGGGGAGACCCAGTACTTC

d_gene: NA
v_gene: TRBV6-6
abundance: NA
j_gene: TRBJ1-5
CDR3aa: CASSPVGEGGQPQHF
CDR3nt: TGTGCCAGCAGTCCCGTTGGGGAGGGGGGTCAGCCCCAGCATTTT

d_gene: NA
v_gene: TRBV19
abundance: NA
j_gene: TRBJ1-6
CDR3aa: CASSSPGASSYNSPLHF
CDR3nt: TGTGCCAGTAGTAGTCCAGGGGCGAGCTCCTATAATTCACCCCTCCACTTT

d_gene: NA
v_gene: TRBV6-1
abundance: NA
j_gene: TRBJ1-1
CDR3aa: CASVVQGFLNTEAFF
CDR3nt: TGTGCCAGCGTCGTGCAGGGATTTTTAAACACTGAAGCTTTCTTT

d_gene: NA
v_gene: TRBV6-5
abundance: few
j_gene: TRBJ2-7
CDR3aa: CASSYGSTGHYEQYF
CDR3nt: TGTGCCAGCAGTTACGGCAGCACGGGGCACTACGAGCAGTACTTC

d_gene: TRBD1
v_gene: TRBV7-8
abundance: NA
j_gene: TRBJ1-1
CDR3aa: CASSLAGSGTAGAEAFF
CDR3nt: TGTGCCAGCAGCTTAGCAGGTTCAGGGACAGCGGGGGCTGAAGCTTTCTTT

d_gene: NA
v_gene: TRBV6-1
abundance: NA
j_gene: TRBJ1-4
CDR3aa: CASRADSSYNEKLFF
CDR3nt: TGTGCCAGCAGGGCGGACAGCTCTTATAATGAAAAACTGTTTTTT

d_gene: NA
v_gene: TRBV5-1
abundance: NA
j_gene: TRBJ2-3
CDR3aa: CASSLANADTQYF
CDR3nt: TGCGCCAGCAGCTTGGCCAACGCAGATACGCAGTATTTT

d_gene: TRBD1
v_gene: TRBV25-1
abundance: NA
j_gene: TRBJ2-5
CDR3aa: CASSGTGGLETQYF
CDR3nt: TGTGCCAGCAGTGGCACAGGGGGCCTTGAGACCCAGTACTTC

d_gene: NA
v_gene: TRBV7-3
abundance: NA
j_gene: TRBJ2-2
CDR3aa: CASSLVSQPNTGELFF
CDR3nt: TGTGCCAGCAGCTTGGTATCCCAGCCGAACACCGGGGAGCTGTTTTTT

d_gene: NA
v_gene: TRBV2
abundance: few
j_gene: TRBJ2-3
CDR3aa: CASSALWRGASTDTQYF
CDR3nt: TGTGCCAGCAGTGCCCTCTGGCGGGGAGCTAGCACAGATACGCAGTATTTT

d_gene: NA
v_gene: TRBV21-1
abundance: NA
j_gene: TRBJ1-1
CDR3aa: CASSSRRAENTEAFF
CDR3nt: TGTGCCAGCAGCTCAAGACGGGCAGAGAACACTGAAGCTTTCTTT

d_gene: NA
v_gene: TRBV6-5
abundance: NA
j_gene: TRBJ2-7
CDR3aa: CASLGAKPAYEQYF
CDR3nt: TGTGCCAGCCTTGGCGCTAAACCTGCCTACGAGCAGTACTTC

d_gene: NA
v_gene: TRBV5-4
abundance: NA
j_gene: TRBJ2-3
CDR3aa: CASSLSTGPTDTQYF
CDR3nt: TGTGCCAGCAGCTTGAGTACGGGACCCACAGATACGCAGTATTTT

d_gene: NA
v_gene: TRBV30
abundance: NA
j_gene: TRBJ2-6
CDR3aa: CAWSRTRTLVSGANVLTF
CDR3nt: TGTGCCTGGAGTAGAACCCGCACCCTCGTCTCTGGGGCCAACGTCCTGACTTTC

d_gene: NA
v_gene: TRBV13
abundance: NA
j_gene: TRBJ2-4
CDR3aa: CASSLEGTAGDNIQYF
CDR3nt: TGTGCCAGCAGCCTAGAGGGGACAGCGGGAGACAACATTCAGTACTTC

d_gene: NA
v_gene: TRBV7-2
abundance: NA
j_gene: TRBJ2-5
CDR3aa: CASSVPGAGALRKTQYF
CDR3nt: TGTGCCAGCAGCGTACCCGGGGCGGGGGCCCTACGTAAGACCCAGTACTTC

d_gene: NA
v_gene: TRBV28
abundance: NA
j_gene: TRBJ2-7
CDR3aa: CASSLEGRSSYEQYF
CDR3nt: TGTGCCAGCAGTTTAGAGGGACGGAGCTCCTACGAGCAGTACTTC

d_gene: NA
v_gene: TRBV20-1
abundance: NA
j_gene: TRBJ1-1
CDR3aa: CSPREDTEAFF
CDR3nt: TGCAGCCCCAGGGAGGACACTGAAGCTTTCTTT

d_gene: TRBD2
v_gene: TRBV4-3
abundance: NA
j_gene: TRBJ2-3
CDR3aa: CASSQAPSVGGSTDTQYF
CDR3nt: TGCGCCAGCAGCCAAGCCCCGAGTGTGGGAGGGAGCACAGATACGCAGTATTTT

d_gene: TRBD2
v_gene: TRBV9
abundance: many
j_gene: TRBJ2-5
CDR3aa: CASSTYAGRGQETQYF
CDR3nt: TGTGCCAGCAGCACATACGCGGGGAGGGGTCAAGAGACCCAGTACTTC

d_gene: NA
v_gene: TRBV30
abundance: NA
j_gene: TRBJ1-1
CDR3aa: CAWSVRGSPEAFF
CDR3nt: TGTGCCTGGAGTGTACGGGGGAGCCCTGAAGCTTTCTTT

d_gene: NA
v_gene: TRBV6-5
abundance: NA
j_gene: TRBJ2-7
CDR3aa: CASRGDLLVPYEQYF
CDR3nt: TGTGCCAGCAGGGGCGACTTATTGGTTCCCTACGAGCAGTACTTC